This T cell receptor beta chain originates from a study of CXCR3-negative and CXCR3-positive naive CD8 T cells. In the study overall: Across all libraries, TRB reads numbered roughly 150 million, with about 1.5 +/- 0.3 million in each library.

It was by 5' RACE with UMI labels that the TRB cDNA libraries were prepared. TCRdb re-called the 5' RACE reads, yielding one record per CDR3 amino acid sequence without DNA. The repertoire table contains roughly 130,000 distinct CDR3 sequences. Study-wide results and caveats: In naive cells, CXCR3-negative and CXCR3-positive subsets had similar TRBV-TRBJ usage; memory cells differed. CXCR3-positive naive cells had more hydrophobic TRB CDR3s than CXCR3-negative naive cells.

The CDR3 covers 17 residues. The germline V gene encodes CDR1 ENHRY and CDR2 SYGVKD. As to this clonotype: Its antigen remains unidentified.

This chain links TRBV10-3 with TRBJ2-1; no DNA is available, so the TRBD2 call from TCRdb remains unchecked. The sequenced sample was naive CXCR3+ CD8+ T cells from blood. Specified subset: CD45RO-CCR7+CD27+CD95- naive CD8+ T cells expressing CXCR3 (TNR3+). The TCR originated in a human donor in good health. Some clones in this sample may be carry-over from other donors' samples. The CDR3 sequence is CAISESLAGASYNEQFF.